This T cell receptor (beta chain) was observed in a study of blood T cell repertoires in COVID-19. Study context: Specimens from acute and convalescent COVID-19 originated in the United States, Italy and Spain.

Trimming took 1 base from V and 2 from J, leaving 11 bases between them. The CDR3 loop spans 15 amino acids. Germline lookup yields CDR1 SGHTA and CDR2 FQGNSA. Only in-frame clones appear in the TCRdb table, and some are missing; sequencing was by immunoSEQ multiplex PCR. This repertoire shows some 180,000 clones, more than 75% found once; its top ten account for roughly 7.8%. Sequenced sample: peripheral blood. This clonotype was obtained from a woman between 45 and 65 years old with active or convalescent COVID-19. This rearrangement joins TRBV7-2 to TRBJ2-5; D uncertain. CDR3 sequence: CASSLGGPVQETQYF. The CDR3 DNA reads as TGTGCCAGCAGCTTAGGCGGCCCAGTGCAAGAGACCCAGTACTTC.